This entry lists 5 T cell receptor beta chains sequenced from one sample in a study of beta chain features in type 1 diabetes. The entirety of the isolated RNA underwent reverse transcription, so expressed TCRB transcripts were sequenced. The method was immunoSEQ multiplex PCR; TCRdb's version includes in-frame clones alone and lacks a portion of them. The table records roughly 130,000 clones, around 8.7% of them present only once. The sample taken for sequencing was central memory CD4+ T cells from blood. These receptor sequences come from a young man in good health.

This clone has a handful of counts. This chain uses TRBV4-3 with TRBJ2-1, with D possibly being TRBD1 (6 bases). V was cut by 1 base and J by 9 bases, with 16 bases left in between. Germline V CDR1 and CDR2: LGHNA, YSLEER. This CDR3 is built from 15 residues. DNA for the CDR3: TGCGCCAGCAGCCAAGTAGGCCAGGGGCCCGGTGAGCAGTTCTTC. It specifies CASSQVGQGPGEQFF.

This clone was seen only a few times. The V call is TRBV5-6, the J call TRBJ2-7, with D perhaps matching TRBD2 (5 bases). The CDR3 has 15 amino acids. Germline V CDR1 and CDR2: SGHDT, YYEEEE. Between the trimmed V and J ends, which lost 5 bases and 1 base, there was a span of 16 bases. As DNA, the CDR3 is TGTGCCAGCAGGTTTGGACTTGCCAAATCCTACGAGCAGTACTTC. Protein product: CASRFGLAKSYEQYF.

The genes are TRBV7-2 and TRBJ2-5; D may be TRBD2 (6 bases). V lost 5 bases and J 0 bases, leaving 13 bases between the germline ends. Germline V lookup: CDR1 SGHTA, CDR2 FQGNSA. The CDR3 is 15 residues long. In DNA form, the CDR3 reads TGTGCCAGCAGCCTTGGCGGGACGGACCAAGAGACCCAGTACTTC. This codes for CASSLGGTDQETQYF.

This clone turned up a few times. The chain is built from TRBV7-2 and TRBJ1-5; no reliable D call. V was pared by 2 bases and J by 2 bases, with 13 bases between. This CDR3 is 16 amino acids long. Germline CDR1 and CDR2: SGHTA and FQGNSA. CDR3 protein: CASSLSEAARNQPQHF. The CDR3 region has the DNA TGTGCCAGCAGCTTATCGGAGGCGGCTCGCAATCAGCCCCAGCATTTT.

This clone was counted only a few times. The chain links TRBV15 to TRBJ2-5, with TRBD1 matching 8 bases. The CDR3 has 14 amino acids. Germline-derived CDR1 and CDR2 are LNHNV and YYDKDF (reference sequence). V shed 0 bases and J 5 bases; nucleotides not matched to a gene: 2. The CDR3 spells CATSRDTGGETQYF. The CDR3 nucleotides are TGTGCCACCAGCAGAGATACAGGGGGGGAGACCCAGTACTTC.